Following are 18 T cell receptor beta chains from one sample sequenced in a study of T cell responses to AZD1222 COVID-19 vaccine. Here immunoSEQ multiplex PCR was the method, and the copy in TCRdb shows in-frame clones only, minus some. The sample consists of over 150,000 clones, about nine tenths of them appearing once. The material sequenced was peripheral blood, taken on day 0 of AZD1222 vaccination. The receptors were gathered from an adult in good health.

The J gene is TRBJ2-3, the V gene TRBV10-3, with 9 positions matching TRBD1. Germline loops: CDR1 ENHRY, CDR2 SYGVKD. Losses at the gene ends were 4 bases for V and 0 bases for J; bases not matched to a gene: 8. The CDR3 has 17 amino acids. CDR3 DNA: TGTGCCATCAGTGGAACAACAGGGGGCCTTAGCACAGATACGCAGTATTTT. Amino acid sequence: CAISGTTGGLSTDTQYF.

V and J are TRBV10-2 and TRBJ1-2; no clear D. Trimming cost V 5 bases and J 5 bases, with 12 bases left between them. CDR1 is WSHSY and CDR2 is SAAADI in the germline V gene. The CDR3 contains 13 residues. Here the CDR3 reads CASSSRESYGYTF. The CDR3 DNA reads TGCGCCAGCAGTTCCAGAGAGTCTTATGGCTACACCTTC.

This clone was seen more than once but under ten times. The chain carries TRBV5-5 and TRBJ1-2; D unclear. Deletions cut 0 bases from V and 5 bases from J, with 14 bases between. The V gene's germline CDR1 is SGHKS and CDR2 YYEKEE (reference sequence). CDR3 size: 15 residues. DNA for the CDR3: TGTGCCAGCAGCTTGGGCGGGGTTGGGGAGTATGGCTACACCTTC. This codes for CASSLGGVGEYGYTF.

The rearrangement links TRBV2 to TRBJ1-5, with TRBD1 as a possible D gene (5 bases). The CDR3 totals 13 residues. The V gene lost 7 bases and the J gene lost 5 bases, with 12 bases spanning the gap. Germline loops: CDR1 SNHLY, CDR2 FYNNEI. CDR3 region: CASTGQGYQPQHF. The CDR3 DNA follows: TGTGCCAGCACAGGGCAGGGTTATCAGCCCCAGCATTTT.

This clone was seen just once. V is TRBV27 and J is TRBJ2-2; 8 bases agree with TRBD2. CDR3 length: 16 residues. V shed 7 bases, J shed 5 bases, and the junction held 12 bases outside the gene matches. Per germline, CDR1 MNHEY and CDR2 SMNVEV (reference sequence). CDR3 sequence: CASKRFPTGGTGELFF. In nucleotides, the CDR3 is TGTGCCAGCAAGCGTTTTCCAACGGGGGGGACCGGGGAGCTGTTTTTT.

The rearrangement links TRBV20-1 to TRBJ1-2; TRBD1 agrees at 7 bases. CDR1 and CDR2 (germline): DFQATT, SNEGSKA (reference sequence). The CDR3 length is 13 residues. Trimming cost V 3 bases and J 6 bases; bases outside gene matches: 7. In DNA, the CDR3 is TGCAGTGCTAGTAAACAGGGGTTCCATGGCTACACCTTC. This sequence encodes CSASKQGFHGYTF.

V gene TRBV6-2 or TRBV6-3 combines with J gene TRBJ2-1; D possibly corresponds to TRBD1 (5 bases). Germline V gene lookup returns CDR1 MNHEY and CDR2 SVGEGT. The CDR3 length is 17 residues. Trimming removed 5 bases from V and 1 base from J, with 18 bases in between. The CDR3 spells CASSQALTVRSYNEQFF. The CDR3, as DNA: TGTGCCAGCAGTCAGGCCTTGACAGTGAGGTCCTACAATGAGCAGTTCTTC.

This clone was counted between two and nine times. The chain combines TRBV10-1 with TRBJ2-1; D gene ambiguous. The CDR3 loop spans 12 amino acids. Trimming took off 5 bases at V and 6 bases at J, with 8 bases between the two ends. Germline CDR1 is WNHNN and CDR2 is SYGVQD (reference sequence). The CDR3 DNA is TGCGCCAGCAGTACTGTAGGCAATGAGCAGTTCTTC. The encoded protein is CASSTVGNEQFF.

The chain is built from TRBV29-1 and TRBJ2-7; TRBD2 matches at 11 bases. V trimming: 7 bases; J trimming: 2 bases; junction bases outside the gene matches: 19. This CDR3 region has 18 residues. The V gene's germline CDR1 is SQVTM and CDR2 ANQGSEA. CDR3 nucleotide sequence: TGCAGCGCCGGATCAGGGACTAGCGGTTTAACCCCCCCCTACGAGCAGTACTTC. Translating it yields CSAGSGTSGLTPPYEQYF.

The V call is TRBV6-4, the J call TRBJ2-3, with TRBD2 as a possible D gene (5 bases). Germline V CDR1 and CDR2: MRHNA, SNTAGT. V gave up 6 bases and J gave up 3 bases, with 13 bases separating them. This CDR3 spans 14 amino acids. The CDR3 loop is CASSSGDGTDTQYF. CDR3 DNA: TGTGCCAGCAGCAGCGGAGACGGGACAGATACGCAGTATTTT.

This chain connects TRBV12-5 to TRBJ2-7; 7 bases fit TRBD1. J was trimmed by 2 bases and V by 4 bases; bases with no gene match: 2. Germline V gene data show CDR1 as LGHNT and CDR2 as FRNRAP. The CDR3 spans 13 residues. CDR3 in DNA: TGTGCTAGTGGTTGGGGACAGACCTACGAGCAGTACTTC. Protein sequence: CASGWGQTYEQYF.

J is TRBJ1-2 and V is TRBV29-1, with D perhaps TRBD1 (6 bases). V was clipped by 2 bases and J by 2 bases, with 12 bases between them. The CDR3 length is 14 residues. Germline CDR1 reads SQVTM; CDR2 reads ANQGSEA. The CDR3 DNA is TGCAGCGTTGAATCGGGGGCCCCAAACTATGGCTACACCTTC. Translation gives CSVESGAPNYGYTF.

V gene TRBV5-8 combines with J gene TRBJ2-5, with 7 nucleotides matching TRBD2. Germline lookup yields CDR1 SGHTS and CDR2 YDEGEE. V lost 4 bases to trimming and J lost 2 bases; unmatched junction nucleotides: 8. The CDR3 spans 15 residues. The CDR3 spells CASSQSGVDQETQYF. The CDR3 DNA is TGTGCCAGCAGCCAGAGCGGGGTTGATCAAGAGACCCAGTACTTC.

This chain uses TRBV5-1 with TRBJ2-3, with TRBD2 matching 16 bases. Germline CDR1 SGHRS, CDR2 YFSETQ. The CDR3 contains 19 residues. With V trimmed by 2 bases and J by 3 bases, 9 bases remained unmatched. DNA of the CDR3: TGCGCCAGCAGCTTCTACGGGACTAGCGGGGGGGCCGCAACAGATACGCAGTATTTT. It specifies CASSFYGTSGGAATDTQYF.

The chain is built from TRBV6-2 or TRBV6-3 and TRBJ1-1; D is possibly TRBD1 (5 bases). CDR1 is MNHEY, CDR2 SVGEGT, per germline. V was pared by 2 bases and J by 10 bases, with 14 bases between. The CDR3 spans 13 residues. The CDR3 coding sequence is TGTGCCAGCAGTTACGCCAGGGAGTCAGCAGCTTTCTTT. Residues: CASSYARESAAFF.

The gene calls are TRBV5-8 and TRBJ2-1; the match to TRBD1 covers 7 bases. Trimming cost V 1 base and J 4 bases; bases outside gene matches: 5. There are 15 residues in the CDR3. Germline-derived CDR1 and CDR2 are SGHTS and YDEGEE. The CDR3 spells CASSLWDSPYNEQFF. CDR3 DNA sequence: TGTGCCAGCAGCTTGTGGGACAGCCCGTACAATGAGCAGTTCTTC.

As concerns this clone: One junction end disagrees with the germline gene, perhaps due to a read error. The chain carries TRBV29-1 and TRBJ2-3; D gene ambiguous. The CDR3 covers 13 residues. CDR1 and CDR2 (germline): SQVTM, ANQGSEA. This chain's CDR3 is CSVLSVYTDTRYF. The CDR3 DNA follows: TGCAGCGTTCTGAGCGTTTACACAGATACGCGGTATTTT.

This clone occurred once. CDR3 nucleotides: TGTGCCAGCAGCCTCGGGACGCAGCAAGAGACCCAGTACTTC. Translating it yields CASSLGTQQETQYF. The chain is built from TRBV7-9 and TRBJ2-5; the D call may be TRBD1 or TRBD2 (5 bases each). The CDR3 consists of 14 residues. Trimming took off 5 bases at V and 2 bases at J, with 12 bases between the two ends. Germline V gene data show CDR1 as SEHNR and CDR2 as FQNEAQ (reference sequence).